Below, 23 T cell receptor beta chains from the same sample are listed, as sequenced in a study of response to subunit inactivated influenza vaccine. MiXCR, applied by TCRdb to the RT-PCR reads, yields one record per CDR3 protein. The table shows approximately 310,000 distinct CDR3 sequences, with 21% occurring only once. Here the sequenced sample was PBMCs from blood, taken about 20 months after vaccination. These receptors came from a man aged 50-75 years who received an inactivated influenza vaccine.

The gene calls are TRBV5-5 and TRBJ1-1; D gene uncertain. Germline V lookup: CDR1 SGHKS, CDR2 YYEKEE (reference sequence). The CDR3 consists of 14 residues. The V and J ends lost 2 bases and 1 base respectively, with 9 bases between them. The CDR3 reads CASSFGPRNTEAFF. The DNA of the CDR3 is TGTGCCAGCAGCTTTGGACCCCGGAACACTGAAGCTTTCTTT.

This clonotype turned up a few times. V is TRBV11-2 and J is TRBJ2-1, with 8 bases identical to TRBD2. The V segment lost 6 bases and the J segment 8 bases; nucleotides outside the gene matches: 15. CDR1 is SGHAT, CDR2 FQNNGV, per germline. The CDR3 extends over 16 amino acids. CDR3 region: CASSTSGTRRYDEQFF. CDR3 sequence (DNA): TGTGCCAGCAGTACCTCCGGGACTAGACGGTACGATGAGCAGTTCTTC.

A remark on this clonotype: A single base separates this from a much larger clone, so it may be a read error. Lacking the conserved final phenylalanine or tryptophan, this CDR3 likely reflects a read error. V gene TRBV15 combines with J gene TRBJ1-5; TRBD1 aligns across 8 bases. Trimming at V came to 0 bases and at J to 7 bases, leaving 5 bases not matched to a gene. CDR1 and CDR2 (germline): LNHNV, YYDKDF (reference sequence). The CDR3 length is 15 residues. In DNA form, the CDR3 reads TGTGCCACCAGCAGAGAGGACAGGGCTGGCCAGCCCCAGCATCTT. This encodes CATSREDRAGQPQHL.

The chain has TRBV6-2 or TRBV6-3 and TRBJ2-1, with D tentatively TRBD1 (6 bases). The CDR3 extends over 16 amino acids. Deletions cut 0 bases from V and 6 bases from J, with 15 bases between. Germline V lookup: CDR1 MNHEY, CDR2 SVGEGT. The CDR3 coding sequence is TGTGCCAGCAGTTACTCAGGGACATCCTTCTCCAATGAGCAGTTCTTC. It encodes CASSYSGTSFSNEQFF.

This clonotype was recorded a few times. This sequence joins TRBV7-9 and TRBJ2-4; D is unresolved. This CDR3 spans 11 amino acids. V lost 2 bases to trimming and J lost 9 bases, with 5 bases between them. Germline loops: CDR1 SEHNR, CDR2 FQNEAQ (reference sequence). CDR3 nucleotide sequence: TGTGCCAGCAGCTTACTTGGCATTCAGTACTTC. As protein: CASSLLGIQYF. Complete variable domain (other parts from reference TRBV7-9 and TRBJ2-4): DTGVSQNPRHKITKRGQNVTFRCDPISEHNRLYWYRQTLGQGPEFLTYFQNEAQLEKSRLLSDRFSAERPKGSFSTLEIQRTEQGDSAMYLCASSLLGIQYFGAGTRLSVL.

The rearrangement joins TRBV6-1 to TRBJ1-5; D ambiguous. V was shortened by 3 bases and J by 6 bases, with 9 bases between the two germline ends. The CDR3 runs to 13 residues. CDR1 and CDR2 (germline): MNHNS, SASEGT. CDR3 region: CASSEFALQPQHF. The CDR3 DNA reads TGTGCCAGCAGTGAGTTTGCCCTTCAGCCCCAGCATTTT.

This rearrangement joins TRBV28 to TRBJ1-6, with TRBD1 as a possible D gene (5 bases). There are 17 residues in the CDR3. Trimming left V 8 bases short and J 0 bases short, with 17 bases between. Per the germline V gene, CDR1 is MDHEN and CDR2 is SYDVKM. The CDR3 bases are TGTGCCAGCGACGAACCGAGACAGAGCTCCTATAATTCACCCCTCCACTTT. Translation: CASDEPRQSSYNSPLHF.

The sample holds a few counts of this clonotype. The rearrangement uses TRBV6-1 and TRBJ2-7; perhaps TRBD1 as D (5 bases). Trimming took off 1 base at V and 2 bases at J, with 9 bases between the two ends. CDR1 is MNHNS and CDR2 is SASEGT in the germline V gene. The CDR3 extends over 14 amino acids. CDR3 residues: CASSEVGPAYEQYF. Written as DNA, the CDR3 is TGTGCCAGCAGTGAAGTGGGGCCAGCCTACGAGCAGTACTTC.

The sample holds a few counts of this clonotype. This sequence joins TRBV6-1 and TRBJ2-2; 10 positions match TRBD1. This CDR3 has 16 residues. The germline V gene encodes CDR1 MNHNS and CDR2 SASEGT. V lost 6 bases to trimming and J lost 5 bases; unmatched junction nucleotides: 9. The CDR3 here is CASRGPGQGLTGELFF. The CDR3 DNA is TGTGCCAGCAGGGGTCCGGGACAGGGGTTAACCGGGGAGCTGTTTTTT.

The chain uses TRBV28 and TRBJ1-4; 8 nucleotides line up with TRBD1. The CDR3 sequence is 15 residues long. Unmatched junction bases numbered 4, after V lost 6 bases and J lost 1 base. CDR1 MDHEN and CDR2 SYDVKM come from the germline V gene. CDR3 coding DNA: TGTGCCAGCAGGACCGACAGGGGAACTAATGAAAAACTGTTTTTT. Amino acid sequence: CASRTDRGTNEKLFF.

This clonotype was counted only a few times. The chain joins TRBV6-2 or TRBV6-3 to TRBJ1-2, with D perhaps matching TRBD1 (5 bases). This CDR3 is built from 14 residues. V shed 2 bases and J shed 8 bases, with 15 bases lying between them. CDR1 is MNHEY and CDR2 is SVGEGT in the germline V gene. The CDR3 spells CASSYNPRAGGYTF. CDR3 bases: TGTGCCAGCAGTTACAACCCCAGGGCGGGAGGCTACACCTTC.

This clonotype showed up many times. Here the CDR3 reads CASSLIEKNTEAFF. CDR3 coding DNA: TGTGCCAGCAGCTTGATCGAGAAGAACACTGAAGCTTTCTTT. The chain carries TRBV7-2 and TRBJ1-1; D ambiguous. The length of the CDR3 is 14 residues. Germline V CDR1 and CDR2: SGHTA, FQGNSA. V was pared by 3 bases and J by 1 base, with 9 bases between.

The table lists this clonotype with a few counts. The rearrangement links TRBV6-5 to TRBJ2-3; TRBD1 matches at 10 bases. Germline trimming cut 2 bases from V and 6 bases from J; bases unmatched to any gene: 5. The germline CDR1 and CDR2 sequences are MNHEY and SVGAGI. The length of the CDR3 is 15 residues. The CDR3 nucleotides read TGTGCCAGCAGTTACCGACAGGGGGCGTGGGATACGCAGTATTTT. Translated: CASSYRQGAWDTQYF.

This clonotype has a handful of counts. The rearrangement links TRBV5-1 to TRBJ2-6; D is undetermined. V was pared by 0 bases and J by 0 bases, with 13 bases between. The germline CDR1 and CDR2 sequences are SGHRS and YFSETQ. CDR3 length: 18 residues. CDR3 bases: TGCGCCAGCAGCTTGGAAGGCGGCAAGATCTCTGGGGCCAACGTCCTGACTTTC. This codes for CASSLEGGKISGANVLTF. Together with reference TRBV5-1 and TRBJ2-6, the CDR3 gives the full variable domain: KAGVTQTPRYLIKTRGQQVTLSCSPISGHRSVSWYQQTPGQGLQFLFEYFSETQRNKGNFPGRFSGRQFSNSRSEMNVSTLELGDSALYLCASSLEGGKISGANVLTFGAGSRLTVL.

The chain recombines TRBV29-1 with TRBJ2-5; no clear D gene. Trimming removed 3 bases from V and 1 base from J, with 12 bases in between. The CDR3 consists of 14 residues. Germline V CDR1 and CDR2: SQVTM, ANQGSEA. The CDR3 DNA sequence: TGCAGCGTTGACTTACTGCTACCCCAAGAGACCCAGTACTTC. It yields the protein CSVDLLLPQETQYF.

This clonotype was counted only a few times. The chain combines TRBV15 with TRBJ2-7; 9 positions match TRBD1. The V segment lost 4 bases and the J segment 7 bases; nucleotides outside the gene matches: 8. The CDR3 runs 14 residues. Germline V lookup: CDR1 LNHNV, CDR2 YYDKDF (reference sequence). This chain's CDR3 is CATSTGTGTGEQYF. CDR3 nucleotides: TGTGCCACCAGCACCGGGACAGGGACTGGGGAGCAGTACTTC. Variable domain in full (rest from reference TRBV15 and TRBJ2-7): DAMVIQNPRYQVTQFGKPVTLSCSQTLNHNVMYWYQQKSSQAPKLLFHYYDKDFNNEADTPDNFQSRRPNTSFCFLDIRSPGLGDTAMYLCATSTGTGTGEQYFGPGTRLTVT.

The rearrangement uses TRBV5-1 and TRBJ2-1; TRBD2 is a possible D gene (6 bases). V was clipped by 4 bases and J by 6 bases, with 11 bases between them. CDR1 is SGHRS, CDR2 YFSETQ, per germline. CDR3 length: 13 residues. This CDR3 is CASSVTRFNEQFF. The CDR3 DNA sequence: TGCGCCAGCAGCGTGACTAGGTTCAATGAGCAGTTCTTC.

The chain carries TRBV19 and TRBJ1-5; D is unresolved. The germline CDR1 and CDR2 sequences are LNHDA and SQIVND (reference sequence). The CDR3 has 15 residues. V was shortened by 3 bases and J by 4 bases, with 13 bases between the two germline ends. This CDR3 is CASSMSGFTNQPQHF. The CDR3 DNA is TGTGCCAGTAGTATGTCAGGATTCACTAATCAGCCCCAGCATTTT.

The chain links TRBV7-2 to TRBJ2-2; D gene unclear. Germline V lookup: CDR1 SGHTA, CDR2 FQGNSA. The V gene lost 5 bases and the J gene lost 4 bases, with 11 bases spanning the gap. This CDR3 has 14 amino acids. CDR3: CASSPGSGTGELFF. In DNA, the CDR3 is TGTGCCAGCAGCCCCGGTTCGGGCACCGGGGAGCTGTTTTTT.

This clonotype was detected a few times. J is TRBJ2-7 and V is TRBV3-1; D call uncertain. Germline V gives CDR1 LGHDT, CDR2 YNNKEL (reference sequence). The ends were cut back, 3 bases at V and 2 bases at J, with 17 bases in the middle. CDR3 length: 16 residues. Written as DNA, the CDR3 is TGTGCCAGCAGCCATCTTCCTGGGCAGGAGCCCTACGAGCAGTACTTC. Protein sequence: CASSHLPGQEPYEQYF.

This clonotype was detected only a few times. This rearrangement joins TRBV5-1 to TRBJ2-1; 7 bases are shared with TRBD2. V was clipped by 0 bases and J by 4 bases; unmatched bases: 7. Germline CDR1 SGHRS, CDR2 YFSETQ. The CDR3 is made up of 16 amino acids. The DNA of the CDR3 is TGCGCCAGCAGCTTGGAGCCTGGCGGGGGTTACAATGAGCAGTTCTTC. Its protein product is CASSLEPGGGYNEQFF.

This clonotype was detected ten times or more. This chain links TRBV2 with TRBJ2-2; D gene uncertain. The CDR3 runs to 11 residues. Trimming pared 6 bases from V and 4 bases from J, leaving 3 bases between. Germline V gives CDR1 SNHLY, CDR2 FYNNEI. CDR3 DNA sequence: TGTGCCAGCAGGACCACCGGGGAGCTGTTTTTT. It codes for CASRTTGELFF.

The chain joins TRBV3-1 to TRBJ2-7; D not resolved. Trimming shortened V by 5 bases and J by 2 bases, and 7 bases separated the two germline ends. Germline CDR1 reads LGHDT; CDR2 reads YNNKEL (reference sequence). The length of the CDR3 is 12 residues. The CDR3 nucleotides are TGTGCCAGCAGCTCTTTACCCTACGAGCAGTACTTC. Translating it yields CASSSLPYEQYF.